This is a list of T cell receptor beta chains from one sample in a study of early T cells in non-severe SARS-CoV-2 infection. TCRdb reanalysed the 5' RACE reads using MiXCR and keeps one entry per CDR3 protein. The repertoire holds fewer than 55,000 distinct CDR3 sequences, with approximately 10% as singletons. Sequenced input: whole blood. These TCRs come from an adult who was a healthcare worker with PCR-confirmed SARS-CoV-2 infection or an uninfected control (not recorded which). The CDR3 runs from the conserved cysteine through the conserved F or W. D genes are given only for firm matches. Some rows mark clone size as missing; the rest say once, few, many or name a class of expanded clone.

j_call,d_call,clone_size,v_call,cdr3_nt,cdr3_aa
TRBJ2-7,TRBD2,NA,TRBV10-3,TGTGCCATCAGTGACGGACTAGCGGGAGGGAGCTCCTACGAGCAGTACTTC,CAISDGLAGGSSYEQYF
TRBJ1-1,NA,many,TRBV29-1,TGCAGCGTTGTCCGTCAAGGAGGCACTGAAGCTTTCTTT,CSVVRQGGTEAFF
TRBJ2-7,NA,many,TRBV20-1,TGCAGTGCTAGAGAAAATCCGCAGGGTCAGGAGCAGTACTTC,CSARENPQGQEQYF
TRBJ1-5,TRBD1,NA,TRBV2,TGTGCCAGCAGTGAAGACGAGGGGGCGATGGGCAATCAGCCCCAGCATTTT,CASSEDEGAMGNQPQHF
TRBJ1-3,NA,many,TRBV6-5,TGTGCCAGCAACACAGAGAGGGAAGGGGTTAGGTGGGACACCATATATTTT,CASNTEREGVRWDTIYF
TRBJ1-1,TRBD1,many,TRBV5-1,TGCGCCAGCCGCGCCGCGACAGGGGGCCCGACGTGGATGAACACTGAAGCTTTCTTT,CASRAATGGPTWMNTEAFF
TRBJ2-5,NA,many,TRBV19,TGTGCCAGTAGTATGATGAGGGCCCGGAACCAAGAGACCCAGTACTTC,CASSMMRARNQETQYF
TRBJ1-4,TRBD1,few,TRBV6-5,TGTGCCAGCAGCTTCGACAGGGCGAGTGAAAAACTGTTTTTT,CASSFDRASEKLFF
TRBJ1-2,TRBD1,many,TRBV5-8,TGTGCCAGCAGCCTAGACAGGGCTTCCCCCTATGGCTACACCTTC,CASSLDRASPYGYTF
TRBJ2-7,TRBD1,many,TRBV7-9,TGTGCCAGCAGCCATAAGGACAGGGGTGCCGACGAGCAGTACTTC,CASSHKDRGADEQYF
TRBJ1-6,TRBD1,many,TRBV7-8,TGTGCCAGCAGCTTAGCGGACAGGGATAGGAATTCACCCCTCCACTTT,CASSLADRDRNSPLHF
TRBJ2-5,NA,many,TRBV7-2,TGTGCCAGCAGTCCCTACAGGGCCCAAGAGACCCAGTACTTC,CASSPYRAQETQYF
TRBJ2-1,NA,many,TRBV10-3,TGTGCCATCAGTGAGTCGACTCGGAATGAGCAGTTCTTC,CAISESTRNEQFF
TRBJ2-7,TRBD2,many,TRBV2,TGTGCCAGCAGACTAGCGGTCGAGCAGTACTTC,CASRLAVEQYF
TRBJ2-3,TRBD2,many,TRBV6-1,TGTGCCAGCAGTGATCTTAGGCTAGCGGGATTCACAGATACGCAGTATTTT,CASSDLRLAGFTDTQYF
TRBJ2-3,NA,few,TRBV7-2,TGTGCCAGCAGCCCCGAGGGGACGCAGTATTTT,CASSPEGTQYF
TRBJ2-5,TRBD2,many,TRBV10-2,TGCGCCAGCAGTGAGGTGGTCGGACTAGCGGGTCAACCAGAGACCCAGTACTTC,CASSEVVGLAGQPETQYF
TRBJ2-3,TRBD2,many,TRBV29-1,TGCAGCGCGGTGACTAGCGGGGGAGATACGCAGTATTTT,CSAVTSGGDTQYF
TRBJ1-1,NA,NA,TRBV18,TGTGCCAGCTCACCGGGAGGGGCCAAGAACACTGAAGCTTTCTTT,CASSPGGAKNTEAFF
TRBJ2-1,TRBD2,NA,TRBV5-4,TGTGCCAGCAGCTCCCCCCTAGCGGGAGGAGGAAATGAGCAGTTCTTC,CASSSPLAGGGNEQFF
TRBJ2-5,NA,many,TRBV15,TGTGCCACCAGCAGACAGGCTGGCGAGACCCAGTACTTC,CATSRQAGETQYF
TRBJ2-4,NA,many,TRBV6-1,TGTGCCAGCAGTACAATCCGGGACAAAAAAAACATTCAGTACTTC,CASSTIRDKKNIQYF
TRBJ1-6,NA,many,TRBV7-2,TGTGCCAGCAGCTTAGTGGGACCTTATAATTCACCCCTCCACTTT,CASSLVGPYNSPLHF
TRBJ2-1,NA,many,TRBV5-1,TGCGCCAGCAGCTTGGATTCCCGATGGAGTATTAATGAGCAGTTCTTC,CASSLDSRWSINEQFF
TRBJ2-1,TRBD2,many,TRBV24-1,TGTGCCACCAGTGACTCCGGGACTACGTACAATGAGCAGTTCTTC,CATSDSGTTYNEQFF
TRBJ2-3,NA,NA,TRBV6-5,TGTGCCAGCAGTTACTCTTGGGGATATACGCAGTATTTT,CASSYSWGYTQYF
TRBJ2-1,TRBD2,many,TRBV29-1,TGCAGCGTTGATGGACTAGCGGGAGTTAATGAGCAGTTCTTC,CSVDGLAGVNEQFF
TRBJ2-7,TRBD2,many,TRBV5-5,TGTGCCAGCAGGGATTTAACTAGCGGGACTGCCGAGCAGTACTTC,CASRDLTSGTAEQYF
TRBJ2-7,TRBD1,many,TRBV2,TGTGCCAGCAGTTCGGGACAGTACAGCTCCTACGAGCAGTACTTC,CASSSGQYSSYEQYF
TRBJ2-4,NA,many,TRBV2,TGTGCCAGCAGTGAGAGGGGAAAAAACATTCAGTACTTC,CASSERGKNIQYF
TRBJ2-7,TRBD2,NA,TRBV7-8,TGTGCCAGCAGCGAACCCGGGACTATGGGTACGCGGCAGTACTTC,CASSEPGTMGTRQYF